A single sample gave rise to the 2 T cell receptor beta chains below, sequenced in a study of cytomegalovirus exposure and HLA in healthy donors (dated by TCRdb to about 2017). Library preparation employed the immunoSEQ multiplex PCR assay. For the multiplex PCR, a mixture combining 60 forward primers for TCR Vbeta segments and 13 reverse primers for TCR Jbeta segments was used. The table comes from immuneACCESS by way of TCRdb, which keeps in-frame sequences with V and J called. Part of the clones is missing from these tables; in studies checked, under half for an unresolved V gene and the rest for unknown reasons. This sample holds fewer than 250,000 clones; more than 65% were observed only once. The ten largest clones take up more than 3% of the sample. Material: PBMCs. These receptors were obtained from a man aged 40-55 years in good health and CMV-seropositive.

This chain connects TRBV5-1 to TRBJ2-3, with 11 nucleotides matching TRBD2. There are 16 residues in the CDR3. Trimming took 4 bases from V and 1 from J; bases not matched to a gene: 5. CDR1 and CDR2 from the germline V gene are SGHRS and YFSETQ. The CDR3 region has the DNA TGCGCCAGCAGCGAGGGACTAGCGGAGGGCACAGATACGCAGTATTTT. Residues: CASSEGLAEGTDTQYF.

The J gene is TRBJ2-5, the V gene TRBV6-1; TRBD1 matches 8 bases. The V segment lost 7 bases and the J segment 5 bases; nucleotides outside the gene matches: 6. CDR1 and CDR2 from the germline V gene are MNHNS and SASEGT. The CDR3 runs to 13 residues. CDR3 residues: CASNRQGLETQYF. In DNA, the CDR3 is TGTGCCAGCAATCGACAGGGGTTGGAGACCCAGTACTTC.